This T cell receptor (beta chain) was observed in a study of shared clonotypes between healthy human individuals. Study summary: Plates per donor: three CD4 naive, three CD4 memory, two CD8 naive, one CD8 memory.

Study results and limitations: Clonotypes not shared had lower generation probabilities than those common to all four donors.

Germline-derived CDR1 and CDR2 are SGDLS and YYNGEE. V was pared by 0 bases and J by 5 bases, with 11 bases between. The CDR3 sequence is 14 residues long. The repertoire was sequenced with immunoSEQ multiplex PCR; TCRdb's copy has only in-frame clones and lacks some. The repertoire has about 110,000 clones, about 63% of them found once; the top ten carry almost 25%. In regard to this clone: Its antigen is currently unknown.

The chain recombines TRBV9 with TRBJ1-2, with D hard to call. The receptor comes from a woman aged 25-40 years in good health. The sequenced sample was memory CD8+ T cells sorted from blood. As to subset: CD45RO+ cells pooled with CCR7-negative TemRA cells. Here the CDR3 DNA reads TGTGCCAGCAGCGTAGGACCTGATATATATGGCTACACCTTC. It specifies CASSVGPDIYGYTF.